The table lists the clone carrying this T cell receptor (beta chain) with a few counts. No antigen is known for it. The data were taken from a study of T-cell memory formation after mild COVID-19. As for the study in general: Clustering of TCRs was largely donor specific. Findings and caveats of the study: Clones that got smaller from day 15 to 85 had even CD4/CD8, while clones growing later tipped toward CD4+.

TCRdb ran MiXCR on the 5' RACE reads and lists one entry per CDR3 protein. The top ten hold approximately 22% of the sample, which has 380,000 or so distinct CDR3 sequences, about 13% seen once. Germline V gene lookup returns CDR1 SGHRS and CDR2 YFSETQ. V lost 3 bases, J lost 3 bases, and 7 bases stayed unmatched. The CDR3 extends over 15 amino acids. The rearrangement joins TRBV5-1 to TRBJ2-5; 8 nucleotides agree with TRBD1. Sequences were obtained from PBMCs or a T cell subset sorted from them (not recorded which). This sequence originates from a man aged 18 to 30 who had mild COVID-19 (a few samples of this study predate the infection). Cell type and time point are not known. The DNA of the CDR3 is TGCGCCAGCAGCTCAACCGGACAGGGAGAAGAGACCCAGTACTTC. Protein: CASSSTGQGEETQYF.